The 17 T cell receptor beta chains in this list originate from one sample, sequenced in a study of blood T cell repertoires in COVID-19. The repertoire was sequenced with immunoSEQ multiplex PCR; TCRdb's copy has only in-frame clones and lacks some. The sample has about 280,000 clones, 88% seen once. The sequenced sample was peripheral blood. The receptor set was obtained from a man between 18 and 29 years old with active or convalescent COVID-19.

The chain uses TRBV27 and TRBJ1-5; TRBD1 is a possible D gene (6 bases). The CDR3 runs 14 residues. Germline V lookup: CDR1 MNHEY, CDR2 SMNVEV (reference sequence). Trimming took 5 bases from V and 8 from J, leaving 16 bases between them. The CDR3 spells CASSLQGGMEPQHF. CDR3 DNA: TGTGCCAGCAGTCTACAGGGAGGGATGGAGCCCCAGCATTTT.

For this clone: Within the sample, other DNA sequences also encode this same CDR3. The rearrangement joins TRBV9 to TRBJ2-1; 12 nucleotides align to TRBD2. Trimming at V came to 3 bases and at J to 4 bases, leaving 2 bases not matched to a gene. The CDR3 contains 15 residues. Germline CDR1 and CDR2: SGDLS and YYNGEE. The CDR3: CASSAGTSGYNEQFF. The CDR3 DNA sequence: TGTGCCAGCAGCGCCGGGACTAGCGGGTACAATGAGCAGTTCTTC.

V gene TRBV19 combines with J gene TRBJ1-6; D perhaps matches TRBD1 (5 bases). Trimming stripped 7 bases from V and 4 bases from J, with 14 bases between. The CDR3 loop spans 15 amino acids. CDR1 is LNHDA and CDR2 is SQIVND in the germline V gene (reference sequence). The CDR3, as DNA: TGTGCCAGTACTGACAGTTCCTTTTATAATTCACCCCTCCACTTT. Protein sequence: CASTDSSFYNSPLHF.

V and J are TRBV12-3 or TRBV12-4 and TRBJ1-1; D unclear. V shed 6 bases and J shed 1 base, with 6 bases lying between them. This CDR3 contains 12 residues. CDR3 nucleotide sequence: TGTGCCAGCAGCGGAGGGAACACTGAAGCTTTCTTT. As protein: CASSGGNTEAFF.

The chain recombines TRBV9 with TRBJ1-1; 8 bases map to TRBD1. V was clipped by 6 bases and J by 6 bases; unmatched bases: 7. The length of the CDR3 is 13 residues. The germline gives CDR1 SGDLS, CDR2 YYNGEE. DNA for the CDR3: TGTGCCAGCACCGCAGGGGGCAGCGCTGAAGCTTTCTTT. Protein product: CASTAGGSAEAFF.

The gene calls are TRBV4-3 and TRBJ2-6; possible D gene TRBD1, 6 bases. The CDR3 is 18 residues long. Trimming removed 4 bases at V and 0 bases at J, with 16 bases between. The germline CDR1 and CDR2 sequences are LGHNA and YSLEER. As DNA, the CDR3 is TGCGCCAGCAGCCCGTACGAGAAGGGGGTCTCTGGGGCCAACGTCCTGACTTTC. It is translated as CASSPYEKGVSGANVLTF.

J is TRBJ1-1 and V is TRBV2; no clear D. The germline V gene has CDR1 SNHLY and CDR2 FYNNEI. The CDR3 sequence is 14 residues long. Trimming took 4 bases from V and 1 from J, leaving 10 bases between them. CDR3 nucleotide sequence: TGTGCCAGCAGTGCTGCGAATCAGAACACTGAAGCTTTCTTT. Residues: CASSAANQNTEAFF.

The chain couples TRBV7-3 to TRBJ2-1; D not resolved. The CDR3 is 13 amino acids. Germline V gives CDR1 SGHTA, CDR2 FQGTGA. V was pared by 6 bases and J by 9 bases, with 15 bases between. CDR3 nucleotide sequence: TGTGCCAGCAGTCTAGAAAGTTCCGGTGAGCAGTTCTTC. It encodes CASSLESSGEQFF.

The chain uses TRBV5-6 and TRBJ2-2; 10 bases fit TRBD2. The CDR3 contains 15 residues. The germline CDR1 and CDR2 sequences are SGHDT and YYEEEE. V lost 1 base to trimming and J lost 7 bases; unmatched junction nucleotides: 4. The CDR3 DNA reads TGTGCCAGCAGCTTGATGCTAGCGGGGGACGGGGAGCTGTTTTTT. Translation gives CASSLMLAGDGELFF.

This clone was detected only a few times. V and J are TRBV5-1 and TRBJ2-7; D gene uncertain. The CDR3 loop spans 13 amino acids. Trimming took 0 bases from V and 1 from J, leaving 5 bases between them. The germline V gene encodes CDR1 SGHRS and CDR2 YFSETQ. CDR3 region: CASSLDRSYEQYF. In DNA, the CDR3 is TGCGCCAGCAGCTTGGACAGATCCTACGAGCAGTACTTC.

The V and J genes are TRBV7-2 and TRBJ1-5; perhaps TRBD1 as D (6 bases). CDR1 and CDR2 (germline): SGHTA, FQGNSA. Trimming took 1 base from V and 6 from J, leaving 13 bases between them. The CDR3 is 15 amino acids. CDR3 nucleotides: TGTGCCAGCAGCTTAGACCCGGTAGGGGGTCAGCCCCAGCATTTT. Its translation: CASSLDPVGGQPQHF.

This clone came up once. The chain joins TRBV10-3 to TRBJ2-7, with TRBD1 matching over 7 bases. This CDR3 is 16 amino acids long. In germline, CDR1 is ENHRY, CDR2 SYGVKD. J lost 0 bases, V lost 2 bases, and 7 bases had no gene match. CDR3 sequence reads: CAISEPTGTRSYEQYF. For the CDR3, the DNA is TGTGCCATCAGTGAGCCGACAGGGACCCGCTCCTACGAGCAGTACTTC.

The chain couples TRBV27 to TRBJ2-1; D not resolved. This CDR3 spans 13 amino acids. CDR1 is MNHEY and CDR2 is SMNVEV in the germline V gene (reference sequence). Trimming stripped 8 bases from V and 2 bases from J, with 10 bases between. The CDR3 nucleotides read TGTGCCAGCGCGCCCTCTGCCTACAATGAGCAGTTCTTC. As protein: CASAPSAYNEQFF.

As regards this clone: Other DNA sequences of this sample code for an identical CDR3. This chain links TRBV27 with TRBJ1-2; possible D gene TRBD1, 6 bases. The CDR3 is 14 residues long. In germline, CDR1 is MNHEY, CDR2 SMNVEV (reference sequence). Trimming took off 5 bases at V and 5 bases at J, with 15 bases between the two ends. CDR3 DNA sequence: TGTGCCAGCAGTCCAAGAACAGGGAAATATGGCTACACCTTC. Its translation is CASSPRTGKYGYTF.

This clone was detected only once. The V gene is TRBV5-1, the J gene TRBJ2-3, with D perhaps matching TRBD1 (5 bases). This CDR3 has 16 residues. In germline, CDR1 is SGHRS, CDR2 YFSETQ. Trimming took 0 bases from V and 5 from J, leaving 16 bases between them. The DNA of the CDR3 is TGCGCCAGCAGCTTGGGCTTAGGCAGGGATCTAGATACGCAGTATTTT. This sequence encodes CASSLGLGRDLDTQYF.

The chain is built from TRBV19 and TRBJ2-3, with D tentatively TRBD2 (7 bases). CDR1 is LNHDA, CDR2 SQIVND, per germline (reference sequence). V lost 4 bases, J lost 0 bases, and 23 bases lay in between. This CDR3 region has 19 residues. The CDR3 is CASSNGGGGGQFSTDTQYF. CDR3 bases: TGTGCCAGTAGTAATGGTGGTGGCGGGGGCCAGTTTAGCACAGATACGCAGTATTTT.

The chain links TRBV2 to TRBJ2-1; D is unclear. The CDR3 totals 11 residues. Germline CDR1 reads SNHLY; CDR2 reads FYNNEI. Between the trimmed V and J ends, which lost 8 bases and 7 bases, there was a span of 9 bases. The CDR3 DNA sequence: TGTGCCAGCCGCGTGTATAATGAGCAGTTCTTC. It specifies CASRVYNEQFF.